This T cell receptor beta chain was identified during a study of neurological immune-mediated disorders. TCRdb re-analysed the 5' RACE reads in MiXCR, keeping a single row per CDR3 protein. This table has 20,000 or so distinct CDR3 sequences, roughly 12% appearing once. Sequencing was carried out using PBMCs. The receptor was isolated from a woman between 40 and 50 years old with HTLV-1-associated myelopathy (HAM/TSP).

The chain's CDR3 is CASSFARVYNEQFF. Here the CDR3 DNA reads TGCGCCAGCAGCTTTGCTAGGGTTTACAATGAGCAGTTCTTC. The chain couples TRBV5-1 to TRBJ2-1; D is ambiguous. V shed 2 bases and J shed 4 bases, with 10 bases lying between them. Germline CDR1 SGHRS, CDR2 YFSETQ. The CDR3 length is 14 residues.